This is a list of T cell receptor beta chains from one sample in a study of shared clonotypes between healthy human individuals. Produced via immunoSEQ multiplex PCR; TCRdb's table is partial and in-frame only. Among 850,000 to 1,100,000 clones listed, around three quarters were seen once. The sample comprised memory CD4+ T cells from PBMCs. The receptors here all came from a man aged 18 to 35 in good health. Some clones in this sample may be carry-over from other donors' samples. The CDR3 runs from the conserved cysteine through the conserved F or W.

16 TRBJ1-2 TRBV2 CASSVTDRSINYGYTF
14 TRBJ2-2 TRBV6-5 CATQGARNTGELFF
16 TRBJ1-1 TRBV5-1 CASSLGPSGQATEAFF
11 TRBJ2-7 TRBV6-6 CASSTGYEQYF
13 TRBJ1-2 TRBV7-2 CASSRDRVYGYTF
13 TRBJ2-1 TRBV6-1 CASSGFGGYEQFF
15 TRBJ2-7 TRBV14 CASSQLGQGIREQYF
13 TRBJ1-1 TRBV29-1 CSVAGTMNTEAFF
15 TRBJ1-2 TRBV5-1 CASSLEGSSNYGYTF
14 TRBJ2-5 TRBV15 CATRRLQEQETQYF
14 TRBJ2-7 TRBV19 CASRISSGRDEQYF
15 TRBJ2-4 TRBV19 CASSTGALGKNIQYF
16 TRBJ1-2 TRBV28 CASSPPSGAGKYGYTF
13 TRBJ2-7 TRBV28 CASSEGSSYEQYF
14 TRBJ2-5 TRBV5-6 CASSLSGAGETQYF
13 TRBJ1-2 TRBV19 CASSIGLNYGYTF
15 TRBJ2-2 TRBV2 CASKSRERNTGELFF
13 TRBJ1-2 TRBV5-1 CASRTDSNYGYTF
13 TRBJ2-7 TRBV2 CASSGQREDQQYF
14 TRBJ1-4 TRBV28 CASSLLRTNEKLFF
15 TRBJ2-7 TRBV28 CASSLRNRVRGEQYF
14 TRBJ1-1 TRBV7-8 CASSPDRGRGEAFF
16 TRBJ2-6 TRBV11-2 CASSLAPEAGANVLTF
14 TRBJ2-3 TRBV7-6 CASSLAGSKDTQYF
13 TRBJ1-2 TRBV18 CASSPGTDYGYTF
13 TRBJ1-4 TRBV6-1 CASRTGGNEKLFF
14 TRBJ2-3 TRBV7-3 CASSSGGSTDTQYF
13 TRBJ2-1 TRBV29-1 CSVEDRAENEQFF
13 TRBJ1-2 TRBV7-2 CASSLVSYYGYTF
17 TRBJ1-3 TRBV28 CASSPVRPSGTGNTIYF
15 TRBJ1-1 TRBV18 CASSLTGRRNTEAFF
16 TRBJ2-1 TRBV4-2 CASSQAHRVPRNEQFF
18 TRBJ2-6 TRBV4-2 CASSRALSRATGANVLTF
17 TRBJ2-2 TRBV10-3 CAIRRGLADSNTGELFF
18 TRBJ2-3 TRBV4-2 CASSPSAATGGRPDTQYF
15 TRBJ2-2 TRBV19 CASSIWTGITGELFF
15 TRBJ1-1 TRBV7-9 CASSPASRGITEAFF
14 TRBJ2-7 TRBV7-7 CASSPSPGPYEQYF
16 TRBJ2-5 TRBV7-7 CASSLFLGGTPETQYF
12 TRBJ1-1 TRBV6-5 CASSSGNTEAFF
15 TRBJ2-5 TRBV11-2 CASSPGGGRGETQYF
14 TRBJ2-5 TRBV5-1 CASSPVSDLETQYF
12 TRBJ1-1 TRBV7-2 CASSFRDTEAFF
16 TRBJ1-1 TRBV5-4 CASSPAGLQVNTEAFF
15 TRBJ1-5 TRBV6-1 CASRGDRGRNQPQHF